Below are 11 T cell receptor beta chains sequenced from a single sample in a study of blood T cell repertoires in COVID-19 (TCRdb year 2020). Libraries were built with the immunoSEQ multiplex PCR assay. Sourced from immuneACCESS, this table was stored by TCRdb with only in-frame sequences that have V and J called. A share of the clones is absent; for the studies checked, an unresolved V gene accounts for under half, and the remainder has no known explanation. The sample table records a few hundred thousand clones; approximately 89% of these occur just once. About 1.7% of the sample is in the top ten clones. Material for sequencing was peripheral blood. The source is a woman in her 30s with COVID-19, enrolled during active disease.

This chain links TRBV6-6 with TRBJ1-6, with a possible D match to TRBD1 (5 bases). The germline V and J ends were trimmed by 2 bases and 10 bases, with 18 bases remaining between them. The V gene's germline CDR1 is MNHNY and CDR2 SVGAGI (reference sequence). The CDR3 runs to 16 residues. Written as DNA, the CDR3 is TGTGCCAGCAGTTACACCCGGGGGGGTACGGGATCACCCCTCCACTTT. Residues: CASSYTRGGTGSPLHF.

The gene calls are TRBV11-2 and TRBJ2-1; perhaps TRBD1 as D (5 bases). The CDR3 is 16 amino acids. The germline CDR1 and CDR2 sequences are SGHAT and FQNNGV. Trimming cost V 5 bases and J 6 bases, with 20 bases left between them. The CDR3 nucleotides read TGTGCCAGCAGCCCATCGTTGCAGGGTGGGATCAATGAGCAGTTCTTC. Its translation is CASSPSLQGGINEQFF.

The CDR3 region has the DNA TGTGCCAGCAGCCACACAGCGGGGGGCCTCAATGAGCAGTTCTTC. This gives the protein CASSHTAGGLNEQFF. This chain uses TRBV3-1 (or the pseudogene TRBV3-2) with TRBJ2-1; 9 bases line up with TRBD2. J gave up 6 bases and V 3 bases, and 6 bases lay outside the gene matches. Germline CDR1 LGHDT, CDR2 YNNKEL (reference sequence). The CDR3 runs 15 residues.

The rearrangement joins TRBV28 to TRBJ2-3; D may be TRBD2 (6 bases). This CDR3 spans 15 amino acids. Looked up from germline, CDR1 is MDHEN and CDR2 is SYDVKM. V lost 3 bases and J lost 1, with 11 bases in between. In DNA, the CDR3 is TGTGCCAGCAGTTTCCCCCAGCGGGGCACAGATACGCAGTATTTT. Its protein product is CASSFPQRGTDTQYF.

The chain combines TRBV2 with TRBJ2-6; possible D gene TRBD2, 7 bases. V was trimmed by 6 bases and J by 0 bases, leaving 21 bases between them. The CDR3 spans 19 residues. Germline lookup yields CDR1 SNHLY and CDR2 FYNNEI. CDR3 sequence: CASRWGGEQGFSGANVLTF. In nucleotides, the CDR3 is TGTGCCAGCAGATGGGGGGGAGAACAGGGATTCTCTGGGGCCAACGTCCTGACTTTC.

The rearrangement uses TRBV19 and TRBJ2-3; the D is unclear. The CDR3 extends over 10 amino acids. Germline lookup yields CDR1 LNHDA and CDR2 SQIVND (reference sequence). The CDR3 DNA is TGTCCTTCCAGCACAGATACGCAGTATTTT. Translation gives CPSSTDTQYF.

The gene calls are TRBV4-3 and TRBJ2-2, with 8 bases matching TRBD1. The CDR3 has 17 residues. Germline loops: CDR1 LGHNA, CDR2 YSLEER. V gave up 0 bases and J gave up 5 bases; unmatched junction bases: 8. CDR3 nucleotide sequence: TGCGCCAGCAGCCAAGATCGCACAGGGGGACGAACCGGGGAGCTGTTTTTT. This gives the protein CASSQDRTGGRTGELFF.

V usage is TRBV5-1 and J usage is TRBJ1-5, with D unclear. The germline V and J ends were trimmed by 4 bases and 0 bases, with 11 bases remaining between them. Germline CDR1 SGHRS, CDR2 YFSETQ. The CDR3 has 15 residues. Here the CDR3 reads CASSPYSYSNQPQHF. The CDR3 DNA reads TGCGCCAGCAGCCCCTACTCCTATAGCAATCAGCCCCAGCATTTT.

The chain has TRBV6-2 or TRBV6-3 and TRBJ1-6, with 8 bases lining up with TRBD1. V lost 5 bases and J lost 10; bases outside the gene matches: 10. CDR1 is MNHEY and CDR2 is SVGEGT in the germline V gene. This CDR3 has 15 residues. DNA of the CDR3: TGTGCCAGCAGTGGACAGGGTGAGCCCTTGTCACCCCTCCACTTT. As protein: CASSGQGEPLSPLHF.

This chain uses TRBV6-2 or TRBV6-3 with TRBJ2-7, with TRBD1 matching 10 bases. The V gene end was trimmed by 4 bases and the J gene end by 0 bases; junction bases not matched to a gene: 6. CDR3 length: 16 amino acids. Germline loops: CDR1 MNHEY, CDR2 SVGEGT. The chain's CDR3 is CASSSTRDRGSYEQYF. The CDR3 nucleotides are TGTGCCAGCAGTTCCACCCGGGACAGGGGCTCCTACGAGCAGTACTTC.

This clone was observed once. The V call is TRBV7-9, the J call TRBJ1-4; a possible D gene is TRBD1 (5 bases). The CDR3 sequence is 16 residues long. The germline V gene encodes CDR1 SEHNR and CDR2 FQNEAQ (reference sequence). The V end lost 2 bases, the J end lost 5 bases, and 15 bases lay between the germline ends. CDR3 bases: TGTGCCAGCAGCTTATGGACACACTCGGAGAATGAAAAACTGTTTTTT. Amino acid sequence: CASSLWTHSENEKLFF.